The 10 T cell receptor beta chains below were found in one sample sequenced in a study of T cell clonality in common variable immunodeficiency. Only in-frame clones appear in the TCRdb table, and some are missing; sequencing was by immunoSEQ multiplex PCR. The repertoire consists of some 42,000 clones, none detected only once. Sequenced sample: peripheral blood mononuclear cells. These receptors were taken from a person between 18 and 75 years old in good health.

This clone was counted ten times or more. The read ends 3 residues early relative to the CDR3; the germline J gene fills the gap. This chain uses TRBV19 with TRBJ2-7; a possible D gene is TRBD1 (5 bases). The germline gives CDR1 LNHDA, CDR2 SQIVND (reference sequence). The V and J ends lost 8 bases and 2 bases respectively, with 7 bases between them. This CDR3 spans 11 amino acids. The CDR3 is CASGAAYEQYF. The sequenced CDR3 bases are TGTGCCAGTGGGGCAGCCTACGAG.

Ten or more counts support this clone. The CDR3 end lies 3 residues beyond the end of the read and is filled in from the germline J gene. The V call is TRBV18, the J call TRBJ2-7, with 9 bases aligning to TRBD1. The length of the CDR3 is 15 residues. V dropped 6 bases and J dropped 3; count of bases not matched to a gene: 9. Germline V gives CDR1 KGHSH, CDR2 LQKENI. This CDR3 is CASSPGQGSIYEQYF. Partial CDR3 DNA: TGTGCCAGCTCGCCGGGACAGGGTTCAATCTACGAG.

This clone was recorded at least ten times. Coverage ceases 3 residues before the CDR3 finishes, and the germline J gene fills in the end. The rearrangement joins TRBV29-1 to TRBJ2-2; 9 bases match TRBD1. There are 14 residues in the CDR3. Trimming removed 6 bases from V and 5 bases from J; junction bases left unmatched: 7. Germline loops: CDR1 SQVTM, CDR2 ANQGSEA. This CDR3 is CSVADRGWTGELFF. The part of the CDR3 DNA that was read is TGCAGCGTAGCTGACAGGGGGTGGACCGGGGAG.

In this sample, this clone turned up a few times. From the germline J gene comes the end of the CDR3, since the read stops 3 residues before it. The chain joins TRBV19 to TRBJ1-2; possible D gene TRBD1, 5 bases. The CDR3 has 14 residues. The V gene's germline CDR1 is LNHDA and CDR2 SQIVND (reference sequence). The CDR3 loop is CASSGPQGVYDYTF. The CDR3 bases that were read are TGTGCCAGTAGTGGACCGCAGGGCGTATACGAC.

In its sample, this clone was seen many times. CDR3 residues: CASSERSNQPQHF. The CDR3 bases that were read are TGTGCCAGCAGTGAACGGAGCAATCAGCCC. This chain links TRBV6-4 with TRBJ1-5, with unresolved D. The read ends 3 residues early relative to the CDR3; the germline J gene fills the gap. V was cut by 3 bases and J by 1 base, with 4 bases left in between. Germline values: CDR1 MRHNA, CDR2 SNTAGT. This CDR3 has 13 residues.

This clone occurred many times. Read sequence stops 3 residues before the CDR3 end, and the germline J gene provides the missing end. The rearrangement uses TRBV20-1 and TRBJ1-2; 8 positions agree with TRBD1. Germline V gene lookup returns CDR1 DFQATT and CDR2 SNEGSKA (reference sequence). The V and J ends lost 6 bases and 5 bases, in that order; junction bases with no gene match: 8. The CDR3 has 13 residues. Partial CDR3 DNA: TGCAGTGCCCAGTTGACAGGGGTTTATGGC. Amino acids: CSAQLTGVYG. The entire CDR3 protein is CSAQLTGVYGYTF.

This clone was detected only a few times. The sequence runs out 3 residues before the end of the CDR3; the remainder is reconstructed from the germline J gene. The V gene is TRBV20-1, the J gene TRBJ2-3; a possible D gene is TRBD2 (6 bases). Germline V lookup: CDR1 DFQATT, CDR2 SNEGSKA (reference sequence). This CDR3 has 18 amino acids. CDR3 sequence: CSARALVLSGGMGETQYF. CDR3 DNA (partial): TGCAGTGCTAGAGCCCTCGTCCTTAGCGGAGGGATGGGGGAGACG.

This clone was recorded at least ten times. The CDR3 end is not reached by the read, which stops 3 residues before it; the germline J gene fills it in. This chain connects TRBV6-4 to TRBJ2-2; D not resolved. The germline V and J ends were trimmed by 6 bases and 0 bases, with 14 bases remaining between them. The CDR3 length is 16 residues. Germline CDR1 reads MRHNA; CDR2 reads SNTAGT. The DNA read from the CDR3 is TGTGCCAGCAGCGACCTCCCGGGTTCGAACACCGGGGAG. Protein: CASSDLPGSNTGE. From start to end, the CDR3 is CASSDLPGSNTGELFF.

This clone was counted many times. From the germline J gene comes the end of the CDR3, since the read stops 3 residues before it. V usage is TRBV5-1 and J usage is TRBJ2-5; TRBD2 matches at 9 bases. The trim removed 0 bases at V and 6 bases at J, leaving 6 bases unmatched. The CDR3 has 15 amino acids. Germline CDR1 and CDR2: SGHRS and YFSETQ. The part of the CDR3 DNA that was read is TGCGCCAGCAGCTTGGCTAGCGGGAACGTTCAGACC. It yields the protein CASSLASGNVQT. The whole CDR3 protein is CASSLASGNVQTQYF.

This clone was seen repeatedly, ten times or more. Read data end 3 residues before the CDR3 end; the end is taken from the germline J gene. This chain joins TRBV5-1 and TRBJ2-1; 8 bases are a match to TRBD2. J was trimmed by 4 bases and V by 4 bases; bases with no gene match: 7. The germline V gene has CDR1 SGHRS and CDR2 YFSETQ. The CDR3 has 15 amino acids. CDR3 residues: CASSVFSGKYNEQFF. Partial CDR3 DNA: TGCGCCAGCAGCGTCTTTAGCGGGAAGTACAATGAG. Together with reference TRBV5-1 and TRBJ2-1, the CDR3 gives the full variable domain: KAGVTQTPRYLIKTRGQQVTLSCSPISGHRSVSWYQQTPGQGLQFLFEYFSETQRNKGNFPGRFSGRQFSNSRSEMNVSTLELGDSALYLCASSVFSGKYNEQFFGPGTRLTVL.